This paragraph reports one TCR beta chain. The sample is drawn from a study of blood T cell repertoires in COVID-19. Study-level information: Samples of COVID-19 (acute and convalescent) were obtained from the United States, Italy and Spain. Sources were T cells, B-cell-depleted T cells, or PBMCs; the material itself was cDNA or gDNA.

Source study methods: The assay estimated nucleated cells by amplifying reference gene primers. The protocol was immunoSEQ multiplex PCR, while the TCRdb copy is restricted to in-frame clones and leaves out a portion. V, J and clone size are those of that table, while D and trimming were read from the DNA. The repertoire holds approximately 300,000 clones, with around 87% as singletons. V was pared by 4 bases and J by 1 base, with 12 bases between. CDR1 is SQVTM, CDR2 ANQGSEA, per germline. The CDR3 runs 14 residues. The rearrangement links TRBV29-1 to TRBJ2-3; D unclear. Material for sequencing was peripheral blood. The receptor's source is a man aged 50 to 59 with active or convalescent COVID-19. In DNA form, the CDR3 reads TGCAGCGTTGCCCCTTCAACAGGCACAGATACGCAGTATTTT. This codes for CSVAPSTGTDTQYF.